This T cell receptor (beta chain) derives from a study of blood T cell repertoires in COVID-19. Turning to the study itself: PBMCs, B-cell-depleted T cells, or T cells provided the cDNA or gDNA that made up the material.

Produced via immunoSEQ multiplex PCR; TCRdb's table is partial and in-frame only. Among some 150,000 clones listed, 75% to 90% were seen once. The V end lost 4 bases, the J end lost 6 bases, and 12 bases lay between the germline ends. CDR1 is SGHKS and CDR2 is YYEKEE in the germline V gene (reference sequence). The CDR3 contains 13 residues. The TCR was taken from a woman aged 55-69 years with active or convalescent COVID-19. Sample: peripheral blood. The chain has TRBV5-5 and TRBJ2-3; D is uncertain. CDR3 nucleotides: TGTGCCAGCAGCCAACAAGTCCCGGATACGCAGTATTTT. Translating gives CASSQQVPDTQYF.